The clone carrying this TCR beta chain appeared a few times. Its antigen is undetermined. The data were taken from a study of cytomegalovirus exposure and HLA in healthy donors. Turning to the study itself: Inside one of the first data releases sat about 85 million unique TCRs taken from HLA-typed donors. Study results and limitations: Presence/absence results assume similar sequencing depth per donor, which may not hold. As was reported, the classifier diagnosed cytomegalovirus status with high specificity and sensitivity.

Researchers ran the PCR with 60 Vbeta and 13 Jbeta primers. Generated by immunoSEQ multiplex PCR, the TCRdb table keeps only in-frame clones and is missing some. The table shows about 120,000 clones, with 8.5% to 9% occurring only once. The germline CDR1 and CDR2 sequences are SGDLS and YYNGEE. The V end was cut by 4 bases, the J end by 0 bases, with 14 bases between. This CDR3 has 16 amino acids. The source of this sequence is a woman aged 40 to 55 in good health and CMV-seropositive. Sequencing used PBMCs. The chain couples TRBV9 to TRBJ1-3, with D perhaps matching TRBD1 (5 bases). CDR3 region: CASSPFRGTSGNTIYF. Here the CDR3 DNA reads TGTGCCAGCAGCCCGTTTAGGGGTACCTCTGGAAACACCATATATTTT.